The 29 T cell receptor beta chains below all came from one sample that was sequenced in a study of PD-L1 blockade in urothelial cancer (dated by TCRdb to 2016 to 2017). The time point label, as the study defines it: pretreatment peripheral blood. Libraries were built with the immunoSEQ multiplex PCR assay. Not all clones reach the TCRdb copy of this immuneACCESS table, which keeps in-frame sequences only. Checked studies attribute under half of the gap to unresolved V genes and leave the rest unexplained. The sample records 55,000 to 85,000 clones, around 84% of which are singletons. The ten largest clones capture around a tenth of the sample. Sequencing used PBMCs, obtained around atezolizumab (anti-PD-L1) treatment. These receptors all stem from a woman in her 70s with urothelial cancer.

The CDR3 coding sequence is TGTGCCAGCAGCCACCGAAGGGGGCTCAGCTACACCTTC. Protein sequence: CASSHRRGLSYTF. V and J are TRBV14 and TRBJ1-2; TRBD1 matches at 7 bases. Germline V CDR1 and CDR2: SGHDN, FVKESK. This CDR3 has 13 amino acids. V dropped 3 bases and J dropped 9; count of bases not matched to a gene: 7.

J is TRBJ2-5 and V is TRBV28; D perhaps matches TRBD1 (5 bases). V was pared by 1 base and J by 2 bases, with 14 bases between. Germline loops: CDR1 MDHEN, CDR2 SYDVKM. This CDR3 contains 16 residues. The CDR3 region has the DNA TGTGCCAGCAGTTTATTGGGCAGGGAAGGACAAGAGACCCAGTACTTC. Translation: CASSLLGREGQETQYF. Using reference TRBV28 and TRBJ2-5 for the parts outside the CDR3, the full variable domain is DVKVTQSSRYLVKRTGEKVFLECVQDMDHENMFWYRQDPGLGLRLIYFSYDVKMKEKGDIPEGYSVSREKKERFSLILESASTNQTSMYLCASSLLGREGQETQYFGPGTRLLVL.

CDR3 coding DNA: TGTGCCAGCAGCCCGTTAGCGGTGAGAGACACCGGGGAGCTGTTTTTT. It specifies CASSPLAVRDTGELFF. The chain couples TRBV14 to TRBJ2-2; TRBD2 might be the D (6 bases). The germline V and J ends were trimmed by 4 bases and 3 bases, with 15 bases remaining between them. This CDR3 comprises 16 residues. Germline CDR1 SGHDN, CDR2 FVKESK.

This clone was observed a few times. Other DNA sequences in this specimen translate into the identical CDR3. The gene calls are TRBV29-1 and TRBJ2-7, with D uncertain. Trimming took 4 bases from V and 7 from J, leaving 8 bases between them. The germline V gene encodes CDR1 SQVTM and CDR2 ANQGSEA. This CDR3 region has 10 residues. CDR3 sequence (DNA): TGCAGCGTTGGAGGAAGGGAGCAGTACTTC. This translates into CSVGGREQYF.

V is TRBV29-1 and J is TRBJ2-7, with 9 bases fitting TRBD1. This CDR3 spans 13 amino acids. V lost 6 bases, J lost 5 bases, and 8 bases stayed unmatched. In germline, CDR1 is SQVTM, CDR2 ANQGSEA. CDR3 DNA: TGCAGCGTCGGGACAGGGAAGAAACACGAGCAGTACTTC. This encodes CSVGTGKKHEQYF.

The chain's CDR3 is CSVDRSGNGEQFF. The DNA of the CDR3 is TGCAGCGTTGACAGATCAGGGAATGGCGAGCAGTTCTTC. The genes are TRBV29-1 and TRBJ2-1; maybe TRBD1 (5 bases). The length of the CDR3 is 13 residues. Germline CDR1 SQVTM, CDR2 ANQGSEA. V was cut by 3 bases and J by 10 bases, with 16 bases left in between.

The chain uses TRBV4-2 and TRBJ1-3; possible D gene TRBD1, 5 bases. Trimming removed 0 bases from V and 4 bases from J, with 16 bases in between. The CDR3 extends over 17 amino acids. In germline, CDR1 is LGHNA, CDR2 YNFKEQ. The DNA for the CDR3 is TGTGCCAGCAGCCAAGAAGCCCTCGGGGGGGTGGGAAACACCATATATTTT. This encodes CASSQEALGGVGNTIYF.

This clone occurred a few times. This chain connects TRBV5-1 to TRBJ1-2, with a tentative D call TRBD1 (6 bases). The CDR3 contains 14 residues. CDR1 SGHRS and CDR2 YFSETQ come from the germline V gene. Trimming took off 0 bases at V and 8 bases at J, with 14 bases between the two ends. The CDR3 protein is CASSLDRAIVGYTF. DNA of the CDR3: TGCGCCAGCAGCTTGGACAGGGCAATAGTAGGCTACACCTTC.

The chain links TRBV28 to TRBJ2-2; weak D call: TRBD1 (6 bases). Trimming took off 3 bases at V and 6 bases at J, with 11 bases between the two ends. Germline V lookup: CDR1 MDHEN, CDR2 SYDVKM. The CDR3 length is 14 residues. The DNA for the CDR3 is TGTGCCAGCAGTTTCGAGGGGGATCCCGGGGAGCTGTTTTTT. Protein sequence: CASSFEGDPGELFF.

The chain recombines TRBV7-9 with TRBJ1-1; D possibly corresponds to TRBD1 (6 bases). V was pared by 3 bases and J by 11 bases, with 16 bases between. Germline loops: CDR1 SEHNR, CDR2 FQNEAQ (reference sequence). The CDR3 has 13 amino acids. CDR3 in amino acids: CASSFNRDYSAFF. As DNA, the CDR3 is TGTGCCAGCAGCTTTAACAGGGACTATAGCGCTTTCTTT.

This sequence joins TRBV6-1 and TRBJ2-2; 7 nucleotides line up with TRBD1. The CDR3 length is 13 residues. Per the germline V gene, CDR1 is MNHNS and CDR2 is SASEGT. V lost 5 bases to trimming and J lost 5 bases; unmatched junction nucleotides: 2. Here the CDR3 reads CASSPQGTGELFF. CDR3 coding DNA: TGTGCCAGCAGTCCACAGGGGACCGGGGAGCTGTTTTTT.

The V and J genes are TRBV6-6 and TRBJ2-3, with D maybe TRBD2 (6 bases). In germline, CDR1 is MNHNY, CDR2 SVGAGI (reference sequence). V was trimmed by 3 bases and J by 4 bases, leaving 11 bases between them. The CDR3 runs to 14 residues. Written as DNA, the CDR3 is TGTGCCAGCAGTTATCCCGGGAGCGCAGATACGCAGTATTTT. Its protein is CASSYPGSADTQYF.

V is TRBV30 and J is TRBJ2-1, with TRBD1 identical over 7 bases. The CDR3 runs 12 residues. The germline gives CDR1 GTSNPN, CDR2 SVGIG (reference sequence). V was clipped by 1 base and J by 8 bases; unmatched bases: 2. The CDR3 DNA reads TGTGCCTGGAGTGACAGGGGTCATGAGCAGTTCTTC. Its translation: CAWSDRGHEQFF. Drawing the rest from reference TRBV30 and TRBJ2-1, the complete variable domain is SQTIHQWPATLVQPVGSPLSLECTVEGTSNPNLYWYRQAAGRGLQLLFYSVGIGQISSEVPQNLSASRPQDRQFILSSKKLLLSDSGFYLCAWSDRGHEQFFGPGTRLTVL.

The V and J genes are TRBV18 and TRBJ1-5; 10 bases agree with TRBD1. CDR3 length equals 16 residues. The trim removed 5 bases at V and 4 bases at J, leaving 8 bases unmatched. CDR1 and CDR2 (germline): KGHSH, LQKENI. The CDR3 nucleotides read TGTGCCAGCTCAAATACCGGGACAGGGGATAATCAGCCCCAGCATTTT. Protein: CASSNTGTGDNQPQHF. The complete variable domain, with remaining parts taken from reference TRBV18 and TRBJ1-5, reads NAGVMQNPRHLVRRRGQEARLRCSPMKGHSHVYWYRQLPEEGLKFMVYLQKENIIDESGMPKERFSAEFPKEGPSILRIQQVVRGDSAAYFCASSNTGTGDNQPQHFGDGTRLSIL.

V and J are TRBV4-1 and TRBJ1-1, with D hard to call. This CDR3 is 15 amino acids long. Germline CDR1 MGHRA, CDR2 YSYEKL. Trimming took 0 bases from V and 5 from J, leaving 13 bases between them. The CDR3 DNA sequence: TGCGCCAGCAGCCAAGATACGCAGCGGAGGACTGAAGCTTTCTTT. Residues: CASSQDTQRRTEAFF.

This clone was seen ten or more times. The chain has TRBV27 and TRBJ2-3; D might be TRBD2 (6 bases). This CDR3 has 15 amino acids. Germline V gives CDR1 MNHEY, CDR2 SMNVEV (reference sequence). V was clipped by 6 bases and J by 0 bases, with 13 bases between them. CDR3 amino acids: CASSRRGSSTDTQYF. CDR3 DNA sequence: TGTGCCAGCAGCCGCCGGGGGTCTAGCACAGATACGCAGTATTTT.

This chain connects TRBV7-2 to TRBJ1-4, with D perhaps matching TRBD1 (5 bases). The CDR3 sequence is 14 residues long. CDR1 is SGHTA, CDR2 FQGNSA, per germline. V lost 5 bases, J lost 11 bases, and 18 bases lay in between. The CDR3 loop reads CASSPREPRGKLFF. As DNA, the CDR3 is TGTGCCAGCAGCCCGCGTGAACCTCGGGGGAAACTGTTTTTT.

The V call is TRBV9, the J call TRBJ1-2; D gene ambiguous. The CDR3 consists of 13 residues. CDR1 SGDLS and CDR2 YYNGEE come from the germline V gene. V lost 2 bases and J lost 0, with 5 bases in between. This CDR3 reads CASSVIANYGYTF. The CDR3 nucleotides are TGTGCCAGCAGCGTCATTGCTAACTATGGCTACACCTTC.

In this sample, this clone turned up a few times. The chain has TRBV10-3 and TRBJ2-7; no firm D call. V lost 2 bases and J lost 2, with 13 bases in between. The CDR3 has 15 residues. CDR1 is ENHRY, CDR2 SYGVKD, per germline. CDR3 DNA: TGTGCCATCAGTGAGAGCAACAGTTATACCTACGAGCAGTACTTC. This gives the protein CAISESNSYTYEQYF.

The J gene is TRBJ1-1, the V gene TRBV20-1; 7 bases line up with TRBD1. CDR3 length equals 10 residues. CDR1 and CDR2 from the germline V gene are DFQATT and SNEGSKA (reference sequence). Unmatched junction bases numbered 7, after V lost 6 bases and J lost 12 bases. In DNA form, the CDR3 reads TGCAGTGCCGACAGGGATCCAACTTTCTTT. Translation: CSADRDPTFF.

This clone was counted only a few times. The genes are TRBV5-1 and TRBJ2-3, with 9 positions matching TRBD1. The germline CDR1 and CDR2 sequences are SGHRS and YFSETQ. Trimming cost V 4 bases and J 4 bases; bases outside gene matches: 7. The CDR3 is 15 amino acids. The CDR3 DNA sequence: TGCGCCAGCAGCCGTGGTGGGACAGGGTCAGATACGCAGTATTTT. It translates to CASSRGGTGSDTQYF.

V and J are TRBV7-8 and TRBJ1-1; D not certain. V gave up 3 bases and J gave up 10 bases, with 12 bases separating them. Germline values: CDR1 SGHVS, CDR2 FQNEAQ. The CDR3 loop spans 12 amino acids. The CDR3 nucleotides are TGTGCCAGCAGCTTTTATAGGGAGGGAGCTTTCTTT. Translated, it gives CASSFYREGAFF.

The V gene is TRBV27, the J gene TRBJ1-1; 8 bases match TRBD1. CDR1 and CDR2 from the germline V gene are MNHEY and SMNVEV (reference sequence). The CDR3 extends over 14 amino acids. The J segment lost 2 bases and the V segment lost 5 bases, leaving 4 bases of the junction unmatched. Here the CDR3 reads CASSQDRDNTEAFF. In nucleotides, the CDR3 is TGTGCCAGCAGTCAGGACAGGGACAACACTGAAGCTTTCTTT.

The gene calls are TRBV19 and TRBJ1-1, with a weak D call TRBD1 (5 bases). The V gene's germline CDR1 is LNHDA and CDR2 SQIVND (reference sequence). The length of the CDR3 is 16 residues. V lost 4 bases and J 5 bases, leaving 20 bases between the germline ends. The CDR3 loop reads CASSTPGSGGKTEAFF. The CDR3 region has the DNA TGTGCCAGTAGTACCCCGGGGTCGGGGGGGAAAACTGAAGCTTTCTTT.

The J gene is TRBJ2-1, the V gene TRBV7-3; 13 bases align to TRBD2. The CDR3 has 19 amino acids. The germline gives CDR1 SGHTA, CDR2 FQGTGA. V lost 5 bases and J lost 0; bases outside the gene matches: 10. CDR3 bases: TGTGCCAGCAGCAAACTCCGGACTAGCGGGAGTCTCTCCTACAATGAGCAGTTCTTC. It specifies CASSKLRTSGSLSYNEQFF.

V and J are TRBV7-2 and TRBJ1-1; weak D call: TRBD1 (5 bases). CDR1 is SGHTA, CDR2 FQGNSA, per germline. This CDR3 contains 14 residues. Trimming removed 1 base from V and 4 bases from J, with 10 bases in between. CDR3 region: CASSLVTGGTEAFF. The CDR3 region has the DNA TGTGCCAGCAGCTTAGTTACCGGGGGCACTGAAGCTTTCTTT.

This clone turned up a few times. The chain is built from TRBV10-3 and TRBJ2-2, with 13 positions matching TRBD2. The CDR3 spans 16 residues. In germline, CDR1 is ENHRY, CDR2 SYGVKD. V shed 10 bases and J 4 bases; nucleotides not matched to a gene: 9. DNA of the CDR3: TGTGCCACCACACTAGCGGGGGGGCCAGGCACCGGGGAGCTGTTTTTT. Translating gives CATTLAGGPGTGELFF.

This rearrangement joins TRBV7-9 to TRBJ1-2; D is possibly TRBD1 (6 bases). Germline-derived CDR1 and CDR2 are SEHNR and FQNEAQ (reference sequence). CDR3 size: 14 residues. V was trimmed by 6 bases and J by 1 base, leaving 12 bases between them. In nucleotides, the CDR3 is TGTGCCAGCAGACAGGGCGAGGGTAACTATGGCTACACCTTC. Amino acids: CASRQGEGNYGYTF.

This clone was observed a single time. The gene calls are TRBV5-1 and TRBJ2-1; TRBD1 matches at 11 bases. The CDR3 has 18 residues. Looked up from germline, CDR1 is SGHRS and CDR2 is YFSETQ. V shed 4 bases and J 4 bases; nucleotides not matched to a gene: 13. CDR3 region: CASSVGQGAPLGYNEQFF. DNA for the CDR3: TGCGCCAGCAGCGTCGGACAGGGGGCGCCCCTTGGGTACAATGAGCAGTTCTTC.